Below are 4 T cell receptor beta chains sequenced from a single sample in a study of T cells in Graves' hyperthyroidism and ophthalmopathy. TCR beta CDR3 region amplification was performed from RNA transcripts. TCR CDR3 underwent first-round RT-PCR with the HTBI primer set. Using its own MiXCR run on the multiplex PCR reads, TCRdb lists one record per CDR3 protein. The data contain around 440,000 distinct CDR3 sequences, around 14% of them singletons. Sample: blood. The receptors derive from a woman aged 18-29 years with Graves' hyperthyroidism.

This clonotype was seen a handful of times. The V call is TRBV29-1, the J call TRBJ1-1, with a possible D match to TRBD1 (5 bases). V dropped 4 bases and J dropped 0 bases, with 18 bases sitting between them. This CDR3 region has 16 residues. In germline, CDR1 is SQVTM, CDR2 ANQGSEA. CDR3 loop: CSVGGPEKTVNTEAFF. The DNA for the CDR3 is TGCAGCGTTGGGGGTCCAGAAAAGACAGTGAACACTGAAGCTTTCTTT.

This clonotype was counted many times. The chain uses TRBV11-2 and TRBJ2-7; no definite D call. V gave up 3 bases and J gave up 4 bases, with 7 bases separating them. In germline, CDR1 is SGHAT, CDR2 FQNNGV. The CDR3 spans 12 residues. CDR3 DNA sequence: TGTGCCAGCAGCTTTCAGAGGTACGAGCAGTACTTC. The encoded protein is CASSFQRYEQYF.

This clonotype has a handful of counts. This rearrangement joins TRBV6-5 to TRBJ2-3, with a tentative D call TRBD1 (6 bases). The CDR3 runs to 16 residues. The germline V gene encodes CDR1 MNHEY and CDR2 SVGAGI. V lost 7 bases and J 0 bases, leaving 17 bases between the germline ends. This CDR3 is CASTFGQTPSTDTQYF. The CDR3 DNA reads TGTGCCAGCACTTTCGGACAGACCCCTAGCACAGATACGCAGTATTTT.

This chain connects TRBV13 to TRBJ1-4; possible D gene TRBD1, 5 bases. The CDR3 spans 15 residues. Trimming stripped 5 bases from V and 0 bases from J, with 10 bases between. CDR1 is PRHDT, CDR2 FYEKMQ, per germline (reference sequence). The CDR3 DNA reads TGTGCCAGCAGCCGAGGGGCAGCAACTAATGAAAAACTGTTTTTT. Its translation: CASSRGAATNEKLFF.